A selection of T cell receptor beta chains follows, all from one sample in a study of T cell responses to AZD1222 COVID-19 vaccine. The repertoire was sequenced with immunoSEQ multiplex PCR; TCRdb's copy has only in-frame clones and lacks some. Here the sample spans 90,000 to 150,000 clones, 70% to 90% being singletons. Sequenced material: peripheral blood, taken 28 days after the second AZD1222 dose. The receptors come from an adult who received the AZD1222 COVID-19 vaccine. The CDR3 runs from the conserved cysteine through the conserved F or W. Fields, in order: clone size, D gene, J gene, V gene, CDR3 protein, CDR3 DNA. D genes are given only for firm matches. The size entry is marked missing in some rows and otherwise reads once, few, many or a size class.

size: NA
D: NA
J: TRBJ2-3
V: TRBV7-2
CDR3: CASSLIGAGRGDTQYF
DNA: TGTGCCAGCAGCTTAATCGGGGCAGGCAGGGGAGATACGCAGTATTTT

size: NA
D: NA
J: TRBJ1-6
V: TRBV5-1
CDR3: CASSLEVDAPPLHF
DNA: TGCGCCAGCAGCTTGGAGGTGGATGCTCCACCCCTCCACTTT

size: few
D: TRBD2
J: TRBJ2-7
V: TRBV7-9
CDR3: CATTGWASGKSYEQYF
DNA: TGTGCCACAACAGGGTGGGCTAGCGGGAAATCCTACGAGCAGTACTTC

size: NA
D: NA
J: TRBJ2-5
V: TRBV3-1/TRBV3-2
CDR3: CASSPLGRRYQETQYF
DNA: TGTGCCAGCAGCCCGCTCGGGCGGAGGTACCAAGAGACCCAGTACTTC

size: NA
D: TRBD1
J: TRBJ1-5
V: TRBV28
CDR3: CASSPDREPNQPQHF
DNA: TGTGCCAGCAGCCCCGACAGGGAGCCTAATCAGCCCCAGCATTTT

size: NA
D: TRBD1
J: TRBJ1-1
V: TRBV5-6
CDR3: CASGRDSQSNGEAFF
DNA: TGTGCCAGCGGAAGGGACAGCCAGTCTAATGGAGAAGCTTTCTTT

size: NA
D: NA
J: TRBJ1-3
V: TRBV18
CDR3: CASSIPFGTGNTIYF
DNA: TGTGCCAGCTCAATCCCTTTTGGAACTGGAAACACCATATATTTT

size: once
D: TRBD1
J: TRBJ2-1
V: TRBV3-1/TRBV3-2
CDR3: CASSRPVPGQGHEQFF
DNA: TGTGCCAGCAGCCGCCCAGTCCCGGGACAGGGTCATGAGCAGTTCTTC

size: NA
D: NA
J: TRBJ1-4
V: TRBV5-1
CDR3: CASSSRGEEKLFF
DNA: TGCGCCAGCAGCTCACGAGGGGAGGAAAAACTGTTTTTT

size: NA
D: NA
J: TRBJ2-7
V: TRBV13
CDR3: CASSFSRRRSSYEQYF
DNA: TGTGCCAGCAGCTTCTCCCGGAGACGGAGCTCCTACGAGCAGTACTTC

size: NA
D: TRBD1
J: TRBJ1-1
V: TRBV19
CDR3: CASSPGDRATEAFF
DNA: TGTGCCAGTAGTCCTGGAGACAGGGCCACTGAAGCTTTCTTT

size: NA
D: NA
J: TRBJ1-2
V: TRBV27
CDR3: CASRPPQVYYGYTF
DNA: TGTGCCAGTAGACCCCCACAGGTCTACTATGGCTACACCTTC

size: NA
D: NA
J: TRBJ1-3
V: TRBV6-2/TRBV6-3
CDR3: CASSPHVLSGNTIYF
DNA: TGTGCCAGCAGTCCACACGTTTTGTCTGGAAACACCATATATTTT

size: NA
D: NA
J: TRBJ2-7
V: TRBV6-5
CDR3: CASSYSRRVHEQYF
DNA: TGTGCCAGCAGTTACAGTAGGAGGGTCCACGAGCAGTACTTC

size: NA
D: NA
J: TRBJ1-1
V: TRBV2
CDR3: CASSEGGRLNTEAFF
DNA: TGTGCCAGCAGTGAAGGGGGCCGGTTGAACACTGAAGCTTTCTTT

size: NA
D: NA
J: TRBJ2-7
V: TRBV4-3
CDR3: CASSPMAATYEQYF
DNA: TGCGCCAGCAGCCCAATGGCAGCAACCTACGAGCAGTACTTC